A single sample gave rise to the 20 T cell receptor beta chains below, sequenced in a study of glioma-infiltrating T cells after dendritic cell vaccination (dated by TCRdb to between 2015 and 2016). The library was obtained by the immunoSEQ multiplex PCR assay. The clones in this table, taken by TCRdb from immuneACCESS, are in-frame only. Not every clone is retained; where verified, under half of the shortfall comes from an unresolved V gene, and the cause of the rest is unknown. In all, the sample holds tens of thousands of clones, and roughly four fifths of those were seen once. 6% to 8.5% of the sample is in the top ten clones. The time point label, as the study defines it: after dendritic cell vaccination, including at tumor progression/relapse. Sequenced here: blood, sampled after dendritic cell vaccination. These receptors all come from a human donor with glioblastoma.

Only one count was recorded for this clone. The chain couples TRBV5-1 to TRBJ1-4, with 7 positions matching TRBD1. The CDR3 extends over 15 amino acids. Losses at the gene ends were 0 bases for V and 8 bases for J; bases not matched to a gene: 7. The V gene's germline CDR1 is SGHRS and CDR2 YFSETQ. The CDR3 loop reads CASSLGQGVSEKLFF. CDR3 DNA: TGCGCCAGCAGCTTGGGTCAGGGGGTGAGCGAAAAACTGTTTTTT.

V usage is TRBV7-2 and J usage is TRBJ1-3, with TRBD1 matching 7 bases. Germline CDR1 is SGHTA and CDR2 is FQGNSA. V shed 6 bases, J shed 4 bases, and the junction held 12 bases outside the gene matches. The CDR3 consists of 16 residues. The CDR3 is CASSYFSPDRGNTIYF. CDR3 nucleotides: TGTGCCAGCAGTTACTTTTCACCGGACAGGGGAAACACCATATATTTT.

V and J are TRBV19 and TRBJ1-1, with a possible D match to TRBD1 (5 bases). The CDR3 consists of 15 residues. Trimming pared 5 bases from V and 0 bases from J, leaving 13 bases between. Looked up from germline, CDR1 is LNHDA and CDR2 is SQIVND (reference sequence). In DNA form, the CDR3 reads TGTGCCAGTAGTCCCCTAGGGGCCATGAACACTGAAGCTTTCTTT. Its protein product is CASSPLGAMNTEAFF. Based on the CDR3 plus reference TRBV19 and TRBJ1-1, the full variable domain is DGGITQSPKYLFRKEGQNVTLSCEQNLNHDAMYWYRQDPGQGLRLIYYSQIVNDFQKGDIAEGYSVSREKKESFPLTVTSAQKNPTAFYLCASSPLGAMNTEAFFGQGTRLTVV.

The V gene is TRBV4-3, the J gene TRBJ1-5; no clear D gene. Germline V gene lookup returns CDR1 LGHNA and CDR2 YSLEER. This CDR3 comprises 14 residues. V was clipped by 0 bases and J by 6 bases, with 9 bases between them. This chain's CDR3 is CASSQERVRQPQHF. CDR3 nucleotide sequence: TGCGCCAGCAGCCAAGAGAGGGTGCGTCAGCCCCAGCATTTT.

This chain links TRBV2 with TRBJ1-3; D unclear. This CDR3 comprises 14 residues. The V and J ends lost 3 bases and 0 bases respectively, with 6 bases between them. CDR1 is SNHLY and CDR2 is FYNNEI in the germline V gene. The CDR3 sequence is CASSEESSGNTIYF. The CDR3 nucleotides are TGTGCCAGCAGTGAGGAGAGCTCTGGAAACACCATATATTTT.

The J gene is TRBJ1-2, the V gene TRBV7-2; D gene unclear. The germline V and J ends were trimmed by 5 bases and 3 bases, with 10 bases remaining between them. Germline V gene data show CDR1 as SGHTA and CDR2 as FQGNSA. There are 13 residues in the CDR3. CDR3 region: CASSPREHYGYTF. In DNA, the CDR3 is TGTGCCAGCAGCCCAAGAGAACACTATGGCTACACCTTC.

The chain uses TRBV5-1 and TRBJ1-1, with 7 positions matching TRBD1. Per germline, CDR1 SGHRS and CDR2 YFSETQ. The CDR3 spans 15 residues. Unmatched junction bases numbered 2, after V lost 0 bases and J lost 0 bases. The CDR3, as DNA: TGCGCCAGCAGCTTGGTAGGGACAGTGAACACTGAAGCTTTCTTT. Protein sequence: CASSLVGTVNTEAFF.

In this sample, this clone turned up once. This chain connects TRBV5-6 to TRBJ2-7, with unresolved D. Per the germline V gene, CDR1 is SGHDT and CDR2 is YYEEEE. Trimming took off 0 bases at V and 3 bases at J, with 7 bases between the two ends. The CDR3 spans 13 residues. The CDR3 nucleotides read TGTGCCAGCAGCTTGGAGAGGAGCTACGAGCAGTACTTC. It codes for CASSLERSYEQYF.

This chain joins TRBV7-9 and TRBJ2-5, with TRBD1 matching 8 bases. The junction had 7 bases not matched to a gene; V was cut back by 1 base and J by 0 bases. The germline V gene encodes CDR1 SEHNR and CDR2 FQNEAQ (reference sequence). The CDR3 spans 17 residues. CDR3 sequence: CASSLDPGQEDQETQYF. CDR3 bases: TGTGCCAGCAGCTTAGATCCGGGACAGGAGGACCAAGAGACCCAGTACTTC.

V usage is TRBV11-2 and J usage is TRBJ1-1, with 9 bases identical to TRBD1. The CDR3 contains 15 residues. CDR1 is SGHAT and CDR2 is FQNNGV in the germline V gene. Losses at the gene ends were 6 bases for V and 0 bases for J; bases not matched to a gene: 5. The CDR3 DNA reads TGTGCCAGCAGTTACACAGGGGGCCTGAACACTGAAGCTTTCTTT. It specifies CASSYTGGLNTEAFF.

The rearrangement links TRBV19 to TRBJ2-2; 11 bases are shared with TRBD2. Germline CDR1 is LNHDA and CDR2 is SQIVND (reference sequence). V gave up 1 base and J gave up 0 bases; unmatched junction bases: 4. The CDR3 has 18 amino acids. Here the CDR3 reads CASSIVGSGGANTGELFF. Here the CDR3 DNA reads TGTGCCAGTAGTATAGTCGGTAGCGGGGGGGCGAACACCGGGGAGCTGTTTTTT.

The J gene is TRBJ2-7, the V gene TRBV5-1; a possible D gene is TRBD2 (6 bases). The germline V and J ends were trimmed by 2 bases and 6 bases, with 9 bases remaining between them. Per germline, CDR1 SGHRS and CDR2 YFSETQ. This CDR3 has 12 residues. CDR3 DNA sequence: TGCGCCAGCAGCTTTGGAGGGCCCGAGCAGTACTTC. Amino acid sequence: CASSFGGPEQYF.

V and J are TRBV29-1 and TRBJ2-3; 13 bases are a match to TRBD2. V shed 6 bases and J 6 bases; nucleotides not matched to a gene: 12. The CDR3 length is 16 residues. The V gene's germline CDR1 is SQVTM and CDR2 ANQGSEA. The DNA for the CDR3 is TGCAGCGTCGGATCAGGACTAGCGGGGGAAGGGGATACGCAGTATTTT. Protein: CSVGSGLAGEGDTQYF.

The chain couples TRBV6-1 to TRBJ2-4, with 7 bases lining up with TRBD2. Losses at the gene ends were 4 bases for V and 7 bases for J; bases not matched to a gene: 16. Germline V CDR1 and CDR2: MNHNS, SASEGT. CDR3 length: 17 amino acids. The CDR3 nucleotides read TGTGCCAGCAGTGTGATTGAAGCGGGGAGGTTGGGGAACATTCAGTACTTC. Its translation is CASSVIEAGRLGNIQYF.

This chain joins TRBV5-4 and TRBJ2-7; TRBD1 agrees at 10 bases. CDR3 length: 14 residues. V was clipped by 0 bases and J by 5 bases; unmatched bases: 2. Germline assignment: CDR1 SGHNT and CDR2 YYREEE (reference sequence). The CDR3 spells CASSLGDRGHEQYF. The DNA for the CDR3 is TGTGCCAGCAGCTTGGGGGACAGGGGCCACGAGCAGTACTTC.

CDR3 nucleotide sequence: TGTGCCAGCAGGGGGGGGGTTACTAACTATGGCTACACCTTC. Translated: CASRGGVTNYGYTF. The chain combines TRBV6-5 with TRBJ1-2, with a possible D match to TRBD1 (5 bases). V was cut by 6 bases and J by 0 bases, with 11 bases left in between. CDR1 is MNHEY and CDR2 is SVGAGI in the germline V gene. The CDR3 has 14 amino acids.

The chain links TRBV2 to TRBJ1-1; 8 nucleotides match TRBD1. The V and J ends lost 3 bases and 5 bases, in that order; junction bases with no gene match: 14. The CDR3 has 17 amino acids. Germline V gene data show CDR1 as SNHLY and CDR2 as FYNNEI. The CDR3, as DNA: TGTGCCAGCAGTGACAAAAGTTCCGGGACAGGAGGAACTGAAGCTTTCTTT. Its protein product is CASSDKSSGTGGTEAFF.

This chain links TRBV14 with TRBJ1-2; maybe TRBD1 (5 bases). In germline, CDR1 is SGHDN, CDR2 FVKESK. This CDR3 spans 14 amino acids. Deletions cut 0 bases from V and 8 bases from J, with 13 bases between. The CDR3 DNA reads TGTGCCAGCAGCCAAGATCCAGGGCTCAGGGGCTACACCTTC. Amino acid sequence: CASSQDPGLRGYTF.

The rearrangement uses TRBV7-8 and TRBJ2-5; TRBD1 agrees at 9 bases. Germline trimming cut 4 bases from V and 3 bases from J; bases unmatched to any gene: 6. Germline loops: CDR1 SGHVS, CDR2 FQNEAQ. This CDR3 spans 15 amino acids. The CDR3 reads CASSSGTGMEETQYF. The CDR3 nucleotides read TGTGCCAGCAGCTCTGGGACAGGGATGGAAGAGACCCAGTACTTC. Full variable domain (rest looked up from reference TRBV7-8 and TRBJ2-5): GAGVSQSPRYKVAKRGQDVALRCDPISGHVSLFWYQQALGQGPEFLTYFQNEAQLDKSGLPSDRFFAERPEGSVSTLKIQRTQQEDSAVYLCASSSGTGMEETQYFGPGTRLLVL.

CDR3 sequence reads: CASSPRDKDNSPLHF. CDR3 nucleotides: TGTGCCAGCAGCCCGAGGGACAAGGATAATTCACCCCTCCACTTT. The genes are TRBV5-4 and TRBJ1-6; D perhaps matches TRBD1 (6 bases). Trimming pared 4 bases from V and 5 bases from J, leaving 13 bases between. Germline-derived CDR1 and CDR2 are SGHNT and YYREEE (reference sequence). The CDR3 length is 15 residues.